This is a list of T cell receptor beta chains from one sample in a study of blood T cell repertoires in COVID-19. TCRdb's table, derived via immunoSEQ multiplex PCR, lists solely in-frame clones and lacks some. The top ten clones hold just over 2.5% of a sample with 70,000 to 95,000 clones, roughly nine tenths of them seen once. The sample consisted of peripheral blood. Receptor source: a man over 45 with COVID-19, enrolled during active disease. Both conserved end residues are part of each CDR3. Each record gives: D gene, clone size, J gene, V gene, CDR3 protein, CDR3 DNA. The D gene is left open where the match is weak. Size values are once, few and many counts, or a class for expanded clones, and some rows have none.

TRBD2,.,TRBJ2-7,TRBV29-1,CSVVFGLARHEQYF,TGCAGCGTTGTATTTGGACTAGCGAGACACGAGCAGTACTTC
TRBD2,.,TRBJ2-7,TRBV5-6,CASSLDLAGAREQYF,TGTGCCAGCAGCTTGGATTTAGCGGGAGCTCGGGAGCAGTACTTC
.,once,TRBJ2-3,TRBV5-1,CARRDSSSTDTQYF,TGCGCCAGGCGGGACAGCTCTAGCACAGATACGCAGTATTTT
.,.,TRBJ2-6,TRBV18,CASSPSRSVGPGANVLTF,TGTGCCAGCTCACCATCTCGCAGCGTCGGCCCTGGGGCCAACGTCCTGACTTTC
TRBD1,once,TRBJ1-1,TRBV19,CASSTPGQENTEAFF,TGTGCCAGTAGTACCCCGGGACAGGAGAACACTGAAGCTTTCTTT
.,.,TRBJ1-5,TRBV19,CASSERREQPQHF,TGTGCCAGTAGTGAGAGGCGGGAACAGCCCCAGCATTTT
.,.,TRBJ1-4,TRBV6-5,CASTQEGTNEKLFF,TGTGCCAGCACTCAGGAGGGGACGAATGAAAAACTGTTTTTT
TRBD1,.,TRBJ1-5,TRBV15,CATRETGSRGTQHF,TGTGCCACCAGAGAGACAGGGTCCAGGGGGACCCAGCATTTT
TRBD1,.,TRBJ1-1,TRBV10-3,CAISEPRTGIAEAFF,TGTGCCATCAGTGAACCCAGGACAGGGATCGCTGAAGCTTTCTTT
TRBD1,.,TRBJ2-2,TRBV27,CASSLGQGANTGELFF,TGTGCCAGCAGTTTGGGGCAGGGGGCGAACACCGGGGAGCTGTTTTTT
.,.,TRBJ1-4,TRBV4-3,CASSQDSGRTEKLFF,TGCGCCAGCAGCCAAGACTCGGGAAGGACTGAAAAACTGTTTTTT
.,.,TRBJ2-1,TRBV24-1,CATSDLYGDEQFF,TGTGCCACCAGTGATTTGTACGGGGATGAGCAGTTCTTC
.,.,TRBJ2-2,TRBV7-8,CASRFTGSLGELFF,TGTGCCAGCAGGTTCACAGGGAGTCTAGGGGAGCTGTTTTTT
.,.,TRBJ1-5,TRBV6-6,CASSHRGGGIVGNQPQHF,TGTGCCAGCAGTCACCGGGGGGGAGGAATAGTGGGCAATCAGCCCCAGCATTTT
.,.,TRBJ1-3,TRBV13,CASSTQGSGNTIYF,TGTGCCAGCTCTACACAGGGCTCAGGAAACACCATATATTTT
.,.,TRBJ2-3,TRBV6-2/TRBV6-3,CASSYSLASDTQYF,TGTGCCAGCAGTTACTCGCTAGCATCGGATACGCAGTATTTT
TRBD2,.,TRBJ2-7,TRBV2,CASGTSGIYEQYF,TGTGCCAGCGGGACTAGCGGGATCTACGAGCAGTACTTC
.,.,TRBJ1-6,TRBV5-1,CASSLVAGGPNSPLHF,TGCGCCAGCAGCTTGGTCGCGGGCGGACCAAATTCACCCCTCCACTTT
TRBD2,.,TRBJ2-1,TRBV20-1,CSASYPAPRLAGVGNEQFF,TGCAGTGCTAGTTACCCCGCCCCCCGACTAGCGGGAGTGGGGAATGAGCAGTTCTTC
TRBD1,once,TRBJ2-4,TRBV6-6,CASSYPTGQLNIQYF,TGTGCCAGCAGTTACCCTACGGGACAGCTAAACATTCAGTACTTC
TRBD2,.,TRBJ2-5,TRBV7-3,CASSLTGLSLETQYF,TGTGCCAGCAGCTTAACGGGACTATCACTAGAGACCCAGTACTTC
.,.,TRBJ1-1,TRBV5-4,CASSLQGNTEAFF,TGTGCCAGCAGCTTACAGGGGAACACTGAAGCTTTCTTT
.,.,TRBJ2-1,TRBV30,CAWSVLEGATEQFF,TGTGCCTGGAGTGTACTGGAGGGGGCGACTGAGCAGTTCTTC
.,.,TRBJ2-1,TRBV6-5,CASSRITSRAREQFF,TGTGCCAGCAGTCGTATCACTTCCAGGGCCCGTGAGCAGTTCTTC
.,.,TRBJ1-3,TRBV5-1,CASSLGGPSSSGNTIYF,TGCGCCAGCAGCTTGGGAGGCCCCTCCAGCTCTGGAAACACCATATATTTT
TRBD1,.,TRBJ2-3,TRBV18,CASSPGTGRADTQYF,TGTGCCAGCTCACCCGGGACAGGGAGGGCAGATACGCAGTATTTT
TRBD1,.,TRBJ2-1,TRBV10-3,CAIREGQGTGNEQFF,TGTGCCATCAGGGAAGGACAGGGGACGGGCAATGAGCAGTTCTTC
.,.,TRBJ2-1,TRBV21-1,CASSNPRIRDRLSNEQFF,TGTGCCAGCAGCAACCCGCGGATTAGGGACAGATTAAGCAATGAGCAGTTCTTC
.,.,TRBJ2-2,TRBV7-6,CASSLARGGPGELFF,TGTGCCAGCAGCTTAGCTCGCGGGGGCCCCGGGGAGCTGTTTTTT
TRBD1,.,TRBJ1-1,TRBV28,CASSWRGQPNTEAFF,TGTGCCAGCAGTTGGAGGGGACAGCCGAACACTGAAGCTTTCTTT
TRBD1,.,TRBJ1-1,TRBV11-2,CASSPQVGRQGDTEAFF,TGTGCCAGCAGCCCCCAGGTGGGGAGACAGGGGGACACTGAAGCTTTCTTT
TRBD1,.,TRBJ2-7,TRBV28,CASSFGQGTGEQYF,TGTGCCAGCAGTTTCGGACAGGGGACGGGCGAGCAGTACTTC
TRBD2,.,TRBJ2-1,TRBV7-2,CASSLDSGWVSNEQFF,TGTGCCAGCAGCTTAGATAGCGGGTGGGTTAGCAATGAGCAGTTCTTC
TRBD2,.,TRBJ2-7,TRBV5-8,CASSATLAGKTYEQYF,TGTGCCAGCAGCGCTACCCTAGCGGGAAAGACCTACGAGCAGTACTTC
.,.,TRBJ2-1,TRBV12-2,CASRLAGNDSYNEQFF,TGTGCAAGTCGCTTAGCCGGGAATGACTCCTACAATGAGCAGTTCTTC
TRBD2,once,TRBJ2-7,TRBV7-9,CASSPPTGRGMIGEQYF,TGTGCCAGCAGCCCCCCGACCGGGAGGGGGATGATCGGGGAGCAGTACTTC
TRBD2,.,TRBJ2-5,TRBV19,CASSIDLAGGPRGTQYF,TGTGCCAGTAGTATAGATCTTGCGGGAGGGCCGCGGGGGACCCAGTACTTC
.,few,TRBJ2-1,TRBV5-1,CASSLGQHNEQFF,TGCGCCAGCAGCTTGGGACAGCACAATGAGCAGTTCTTC
TRBD1,.,TRBJ2-7,TRBV18,CASSPPDREREQYF,TGTGCCAGCTCACCACCGGACAGGGAGAGGGAGCAGTACTTC
.,.,TRBJ2-7,TRBV6-6,CASSVGDYEQYF,TGTGCCAGCAGCGTTGGAGACTACGAGCAGTACTTC
.,.,TRBJ1-1,TRBV28,CASTFRTRAFF,TGTGCCAGCACCTTTCGAACGAGAGCTTTCTTT
.,.,TRBJ2-1,TRBV30,CAWSVAVARYNEQFF,TGTGCCTGGAGTGTAGCCGTAGCTCGCTACAATGAGCAGTTCTTC
.,.,TRBJ2-7,TRBV7-2,CASSLAKGQGEQYF,TGTGCCAGCAGCTTAGCGAAAGGGCAGGGAGAGCAGTACTTC
.,.,TRBJ1-1,TRBV7-3,CASSEPQGEAFF,TGTGCCAGCAGCGAACCACAGGGTGAAGCTTTCTTT
TRBD1,.,TRBJ1-2,TRBV7-9,CASSRGQGNYGYTF,TGTGCCAGCAGCCGGGGACAGGGGAACTATGGCTACACCTTC
TRBD2,.,TRBJ2-1,TRBV9,CASSVELADYNEQFF,TGTGCCAGCAGCGTAGAACTAGCGGATTACAATGAGCAGTTCTTC
.,.,TRBJ1-1,TRBV7-2,CASSFPTEAFF,TGTGCCAGCAGTTTCCCGACTGAAGCTTTCTTT
.,.,TRBJ2-7,TRBV19,CASSPTYYSGYEQYF,TGTGCCAGTAGCCCGACATACTATTCGGGATACGAGCAGTACTTC
TRBD2,.,TRBJ2-1,TRBV4-2,CASSRTSGSGNEQFF,TGTGCCAGCAGCCGGACTAGCGGGAGTGGCAATGAGCAGTTCTTC
.,few,TRBJ1-1,TRBV19,CASTKSGLRTLNTEAFF,TGTGCCAGTACCAAATCTGGACTGAGAACTTTGAACACTGAAGCTTTCTTT